This TCR beta chain was sequenced for a study of T cells in localized non-small cell lung cancer (dated by TCRdb to the early 2020s). With respect to the entire study: The study examined T cell repertoires in 236 patients with early-stage NSCLC and compared tumors with uninvolved tumor-adjacent lungs. All 220 or so NSCLC patients in the cohort were treatment-naive and had localized lung tumors that were resected. The mean age of the NSCLC patients was less than 70 years, with 130 or so men and 110 or so women.

Broad study findings and their caveats: Higher blood T cell density associated with longer overall survival, while higher adjacent-lung clonality associated with shorter survival. Because the study design was exploratory, TCR variables were selected using unadjusted p-values without false-discovery rate correction. A median of approximately 55 of the top 100 tumor clones were detected in paired uninvolved adjacent lung, and around 30 of these tumor clones were also found among the top 100 clones of the paired uninvolved adjacent lung. Uninvolved tumor-adjacent lung showed the highest T cell clonality, higher than tumor, which suggests more focused antigenic responses in the uninvolved tumor-adjacent lung. Because multi-region tumor sequencing was not done, intratumor heterogeneity could not be ruled out.

The immunoSEQ Assay was used to sequence TCR beta CDR3 regions from DNA. Regarding the original processing steps: To compute T cell density, TCR beta template counts were normalized to usable DNA, which was estimated by amplifying housekeeping genes. Using the preseqR package, richness was estimated by extrapolating to 120,000 templates for tissue samples and 400,000 templates for PBMC samples. Clonality was defined as one minus Pielou's evenness. Differential abundance testing on productive amino-acid clonotypes, with a minimum total count of 5 and an alpha of 0.1, was used to identify tissue-enriched TCRs. The Jaccard Index and the Morisita Overlap Index were used to measure how much the repertoires overlapped between compartments. GLIPH grouped TCR beta CDR3s together with public tetramer-defined viral CDR3s, and a viral motif had to include at least three viral sequences and show V-gene enrichment. In TCRdb, the immuneACCESS table is reduced to in-frame sequences with V and J assigned. These tables do not hold every clone; where another copy was compared, an unresolved V gene accounts for under half, and the others remain unexplained. V, J and clone size derive from that table, while D and trimming were established from the DNA sequence. In this sample the table shows 50,000 or so clones, over 70% of which occur a single time. The ten largest account for about 4% of the sample.

The V end loses 0 bases and the J end loses 7 bases, and a stretch of 13 bases separates them. The CDR3 runs 14 amino acids, cysteine and phenylalanine included. Just CDR3 DNA is preserved here, 42 bases in frame from base 1. The germline V gene provides CDR1 SGHDT and CDR2 YYEEEE. At diagnosis, tumor, uninvolved tumor-adjacent lung and peripheral blood were collected and then preserved as a mix of FFPE and fresh-frozen material. For TCR repertoire profiling, blood samples were analyzed as peripheral blood mononuclear cells. This clone was observed a few times. Its cognate antigen has yet to be identified. Nothing much larger sits one base from this clone, and base qualities are not available.

The source of this sequence is a woman aged 35-75 years with stage II lung adenocarcinoma. The chain is encoded by TRBV5-6 joined to TRBJ1-1; tentative D gene TRBD1, with 5 bases matching. The input for sequencing was PBMCs, taken before any cancer treatment. Here the CDR3 is given as CASSLGRDLSEAFF. In nucleotide form, the sequence is TGTGCCAGCAGCTTGGGTAGGGACCTCAGTGAAGCTTTCTTT.